The T cell receptor beta chain described here comes from a study of T cells after somatic rescue of genetic block (dated by TCRdb to about 2020). Regarding the complete study: What the study looked at was long-term robustness, specifically in a T-cell system that came about through somatic rescue of a genetic block in T-cell development.

As to this clone: Its antigen specificity is not known. Base qualities are missing; no much larger clone stands one base away.

Library preparation employed the immunoSEQ multiplex PCR assay. The immuneACCESS repertoire file appears here via TCRdb, limited to in-frame rearrangements. These files lack a portion of the clones; in checked studies, under half of the deficit traces to unresolved V genes, and the cause of the others is not known. This sample has 10,000 to 15,000 clones in its table, and about 69% of those were observed once. The top ten constitute about 21% of the sample. The specimen was peripheral blood mononuclear cells (PBMCs). The source is a boy younger than 18.

The CDR3 protein is CASSYYTGEGGYTF. The DNA sequence is TGCGCCAGCAGCTATTACACAGGGGAAGGAGGCTACACCTTC. This sequence uses TRBV5-1 and TRBJ1-2, with 7 junctional bases fitting TRBD1. Compared with germline, V lacks 3 bases and J lacks 8 bases; bases without a gene match: 10. Inclusive of the bounding cysteine and phenylalanine, the CDR3 is 14 residues long. Only the CDR3 portion is preserved as DNA: 42 bases, with reading frame beginning at the first base. Reading the germline V gene gives CDR1 SGHRS and CDR2 YFSETQ.